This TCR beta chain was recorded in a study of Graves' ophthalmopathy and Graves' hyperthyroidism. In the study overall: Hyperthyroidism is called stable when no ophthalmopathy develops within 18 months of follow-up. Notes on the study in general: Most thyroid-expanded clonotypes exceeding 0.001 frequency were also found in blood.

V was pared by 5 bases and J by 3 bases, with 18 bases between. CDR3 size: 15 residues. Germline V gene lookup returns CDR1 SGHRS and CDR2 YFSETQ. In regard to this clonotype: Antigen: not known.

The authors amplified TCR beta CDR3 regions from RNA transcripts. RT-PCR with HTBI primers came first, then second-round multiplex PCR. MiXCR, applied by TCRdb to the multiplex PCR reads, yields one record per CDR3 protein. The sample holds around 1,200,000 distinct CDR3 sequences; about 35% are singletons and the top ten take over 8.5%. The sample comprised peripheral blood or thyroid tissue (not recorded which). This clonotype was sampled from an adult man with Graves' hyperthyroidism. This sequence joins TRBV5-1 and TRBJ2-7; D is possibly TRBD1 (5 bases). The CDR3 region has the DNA TGCGCCAGCAGATCACAGGAGCCGAGCCACTACGAGCAGTACTTC. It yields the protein CASRSQEPSHYEQYF.